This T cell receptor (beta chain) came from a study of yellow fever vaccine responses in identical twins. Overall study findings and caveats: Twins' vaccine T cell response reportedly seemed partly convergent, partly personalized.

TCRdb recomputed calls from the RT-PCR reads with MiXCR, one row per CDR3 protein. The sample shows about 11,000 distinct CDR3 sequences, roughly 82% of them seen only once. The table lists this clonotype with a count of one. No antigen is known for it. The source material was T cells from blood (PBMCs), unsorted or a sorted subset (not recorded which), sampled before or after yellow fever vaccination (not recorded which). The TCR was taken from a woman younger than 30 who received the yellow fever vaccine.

The CDR3 bases are TGTGCCAGCAGTCCGGATAGCACCTACAATGAGCAGTTCTTC. It translates to CASSPDSTYNEQFF. The chain links TRBV6-4 to TRBJ2-1, with D unclear. Per the germline V gene, CDR1 is MRHNA and CDR2 is SNTAGT. This CDR3 comprises 14 residues. With 5 bases removed from V and 2 bases from J, the gap between germline ends came to 10 bases.